This passage covers 15 T cell receptor beta chains from one sample sequenced in a study of graft-versus-host responses after intestinal transplantation. TCRdb's copy holds only in-frame clones and misses some; the assay was immunoSEQ multiplex PCR. The sample lists 20,000 to 25,000 clones; approximately 45% were seen once. The starting material was alloreactive CD4+ T cells from a mixed lymphocyte reaction culture, obtained before intestinal transplant. The subset is: CFSE-low proliferating T cells sorted from roughly 6-day pre-transplant mixed lymphocyte reaction (GvH or HvG direction). The receptors here all came from a human patient who received an intestinal transplant.

A single count supports this clone. The chain uses TRBV4-1 and TRBJ1-2; 9 nucleotides line up with TRBD1. Germline V gives CDR1 MGHRA, CDR2 YSYEKL. V dropped 1 base and J dropped 6; count of bases not matched to a gene: 3. The CDR3 extends over 14 amino acids. CDR3 sequence reads: CASSQGQGVHGYTF. In DNA form, the CDR3 reads TGCGCCAGCAGCCAAGGACAGGGGGTCCATGGCTACACCTTC.

The chain joins TRBV11-3 to TRBJ2-1; 8 bases match TRBD2. V gave up 0 bases and J gave up 4 bases; unmatched junction bases: 5. This CDR3 contains 16 residues. The germline gives CDR1 SGHNT, CDR2 YENEEA. CDR3 DNA: TGTGCCAGCAGCTTAGATAGCGGGGCCCTATACAATGAGCAGTTCTTC. Translation: CASSLDSGALYNEQFF.

The chain employs TRBV4-1 and TRBJ1-1, with a weak D call TRBD1 (5 bases). The CDR3 extends over 16 amino acids. Trimming pared 2 bases from V and 1 base from J, leaving 14 bases between. The V gene's germline CDR1 is MGHRA and CDR2 YSYEKL. Here the CDR3 reads CASSQRGLGWNTEAFF. The CDR3 DNA sequence: TGCGCCAGCAGCCAAAGGGGTTTAGGGTGGAACACTGAAGCTTTCTTT.

This clone came up a few times. The chain has TRBV5-6 and TRBJ1-1, with D maybe TRBD1 (6 bases). Germline CDR1 SGHDT, CDR2 YYEEEE. This CDR3 has 14 residues. V lost 4 bases and J lost 0, with 10 bases in between. The CDR3 sequence: CASSRDTMNTEAFF. For the CDR3, the DNA is TGTGCCAGCAGCCGGGACACCATGAACACTGAAGCTTTCTTT.

The rearrangement links TRBV6-1 to TRBJ1-1; 7 nucleotides agree with TRBD1. The CDR3 totals 14 residues. The germline CDR1 and CDR2 sequences are MNHNS and SASEGT. Losses at the gene ends were 7 bases for V and 6 bases for J; bases not matched to a gene: 11. DNA for the CDR3: TGTGCCAGCAATAGACAGGGCTATTTAGCTGAAGCTTTCTTT. Its protein is CASNRQGYLAEAFF.

This clone was seen a single time. CDR3 protein: CASSEEGGLSNQPQHF. The CDR3 DNA reads as TGTGCCAGCAGTGAAGAGGGGGGGCTAAGCAATCAGCCCCAGCATTTT. V gene TRBV2 combines with J gene TRBJ1-5; a possible D gene is TRBD1 (6 bases). With 1 base removed from V and 1 base from J, the gap between germline ends came to 11 bases. CDR3 length equals 16 residues. Germline V gene lookup returns CDR1 SNHLY and CDR2 FYNNEI.

V usage is TRBV29-1 and J usage is TRBJ2-3; 12 bases align to TRBD1. Germline CDR1 reads SQVTM; CDR2 reads ANQGSEA. Trimming at V came to 8 bases and at J to 2 bases, leaving 8 bases not matched to a gene. The CDR3 spans 15 residues. CDR3 DNA: TGCAGCACTTCCGGGACAGGGGGCCCCACAGATACGCAGTATTTT. Protein product: CSTSGTGGPTDTQYF.

The chain is built from TRBV11-3 and TRBJ2-1; D is ambiguous. The ends were cut back, 2 bases at V and 5 bases at J, with 7 bases in the middle. The CDR3 has 13 amino acids. Germline V CDR1 and CDR2: SGHNT, YENEEA. The CDR3 region is CASSLSVDNEQFF. The CDR3 region has the DNA TGTGCCAGCAGCTTAAGTGTAGACAATGAGCAGTTCTTC.

This chain joins TRBV6-6 and TRBJ2-2, with a weak D call TRBD2 (5 bases). The V gene lost 7 bases and the J gene lost 3 bases, with 9 bases spanning the gap. Germline CDR1 reads MNHNY; CDR2 reads SVGAGI (reference sequence). This CDR3 spans 13 amino acids. The CDR3 reads CASTGYHTGELFF. DNA for the CDR3: TGTGCCAGCACGGGGTACCACACCGGGGAGCTGTTTTTT.

In its sample, this clone was seen a few times. The rearrangement joins TRBV11-1 to TRBJ2-7; TRBD1 is a possible D gene (6 bases). V shed 5 bases and J shed 6 bases, with 11 bases lying between them. The CDR3 length is 12 residues. Germline CDR1 reads SGHAT; CDR2 reads FQDESV (reference sequence). The chain's CDR3 is CASSPQGGEQYF. The CDR3 DNA reads as TGTGCCAGCAGCCCACAGGGTGGCGAGCAGTACTTC.

The chain joins TRBV10-3 to TRBJ1-2; unclear D gene. This CDR3 has 11 residues. Trimming cost V 7 bases and J 4 bases, with 7 bases left between them. From germline, CDR1 is ENHRY and CDR2 SYGVKD. In DNA form, the CDR3 reads TGTGCCATCACCACAAGCTATGGCTACACCTTC. It is translated as CAITTSYGYTF.

The rearrangement uses TRBV5-1 and TRBJ1-3, with 8 bases matching TRBD1. Trimming at V came to 4 bases and at J to 7 bases, leaving 4 bases not matched to a gene. The CDR3 is 13 amino acids. Germline-derived CDR1 and CDR2 are SGHRS and YFSETQ. Here the CDR3 reads CASSTGGDNTIYF. The DNA of the CDR3 is TGCGCCAGCAGCACAGGGGGTGACAACACCATATATTTT.

The chain couples TRBV2 to TRBJ2-3; the match to TRBD2 covers 8 bases. CDR3 size: 13 residues. Germline CDR1 SNHLY, CDR2 FYNNEI. V shed 11 bases, J shed 6 bases, and the junction held 10 bases outside the gene matches. DNA for the CDR3: TGTGCCGGCGGGATAGCGGGGATCGATACGCAGTATTTT. Encoded protein: CAGGIAGIDTQYF.

V is TRBV9 and J is TRBJ1-6, with 7 nucleotides matching TRBD1. This CDR3 is 13 amino acids long. The J segment lost 7 bases and the V segment lost 7 bases, leaving 5 bases of the junction unmatched. The germline gives CDR1 SGDLS, CDR2 YYNGEE. The CDR3 reads CASRTGSNSPLHF. The CDR3 DNA is TGTGCCAGCCGGACAGGCTCAAATTCACCCCTCCACTTT.

This clone showed up just a few times. This chain links TRBV4-2 with TRBJ2-1, with 7 bases fitting TRBD2. The V and J ends lost 1 base and 6 bases, in that order; junction bases with no gene match: 6. There are 15 residues in the CDR3. In germline, CDR1 is LGHNA, CDR2 YNFKEQ. The DNA for the CDR3 is TGTGCCAGCAGCCAAGGGGCTAGCGGTACCAATGAGCAGTTCTTC. It codes for CASSQGASGTNEQFF.